The following is a T cell receptor (beta chain) sequence with its context. Ranging in age from about 6 to 90, the donors were healthy Caucasian individuals from Russia. Sample-barcoded 5' priming and a J-beta primer mix drove a second PCR of roughly 7 to 11 cycles. TCRdb itself ran the 5' RACE reads through MiXCR, one entry per CDR3 protein. The table has about 1.8 million distinct CDR3 sequences, less than 50% seen once; the top ten hold roughly 2.1%. The data originate from a study of blood T cells in healthy people across ages. The specimen sequenced was blood. The TCR was taken from a woman aged 40-49 years in good health.

For the CDR3, the DNA is TGCAGTGCTAGAGATGGGGGACAGGTAAACGAGCAGTACTTC. It yields the protein CSARDGGQVNEQYF. J is TRBJ2-5 and V is TRBV20-1, with 8 bases aligning to TRBD1. The end of the DNA fits TRBJ2-7 better, so the J call may be wrong. This CDR3 comprises 14 residues. Germline V lookup: CDR1 DFQATT, CDR2 SNEGSKA (reference sequence).